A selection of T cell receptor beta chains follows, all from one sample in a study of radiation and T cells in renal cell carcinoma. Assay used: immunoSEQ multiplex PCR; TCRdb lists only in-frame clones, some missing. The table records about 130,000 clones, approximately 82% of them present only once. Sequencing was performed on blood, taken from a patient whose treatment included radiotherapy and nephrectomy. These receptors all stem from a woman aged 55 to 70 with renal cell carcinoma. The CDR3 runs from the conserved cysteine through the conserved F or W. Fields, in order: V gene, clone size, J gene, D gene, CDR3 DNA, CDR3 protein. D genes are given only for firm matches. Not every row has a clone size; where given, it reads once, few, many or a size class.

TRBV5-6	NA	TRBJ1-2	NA	TGTGCCAGCACCCTAATGGATAGGGGACACAACTATGGCTACACCTTC	CASTLMDRGHNYGYTF
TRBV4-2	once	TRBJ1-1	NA	TGTGCCAGCAGCCAAGATAGCGCCCGCCTGCGGGGCACTGAAGCTTTCTTT	CASSQDSARLRGTEAFF
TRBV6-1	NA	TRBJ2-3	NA	TGTGCCAGCACTCTAGGGGCGAATACGCAGTATTTT	CASTLGANTQYF
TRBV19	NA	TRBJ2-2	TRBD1	TGTGCCAGTAGCCAAGACAGGGGGATTACCGGGGAGCTGTTTTTT	CASSQDRGITGELFF
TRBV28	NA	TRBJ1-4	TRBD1	TGTGCCAGTCTACAGGGGAGGGTAGGGGGACTTCTTTTCGCTGAAAAACTGTTTTTT	CASLQGRVGGLLFAEKLFF
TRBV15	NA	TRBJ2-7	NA	TGTGCCACCAGCATTGCCTCGGGCTCCTACGAGCAGTACTTC	CATSIASGSYEQYF
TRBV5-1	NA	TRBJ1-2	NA	TGCGCCAGCAGCTTAGATCTCCTGGGCTACACCTTC	CASSLDLLGYTF
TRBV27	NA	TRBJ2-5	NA	TGTGCCAGCAGTCCCGGACTTATAAACGTAAAGACCCAGTACTTC	CASSPGLINVKTQYF
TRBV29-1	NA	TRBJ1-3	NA	TGCAGCGTTGTTCGGCAGACTGGAAACACCATATATTTT	CSVVRQTGNTIYF
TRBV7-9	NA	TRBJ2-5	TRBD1	TGTGCCAGCAGCGACAGGACAGGGGGCCTAGAGACCCAGTACTTC	CASSDRTGGLETQYF
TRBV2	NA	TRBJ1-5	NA	TGTGCCAGCAGTGAAGGAGGTGCTTATAGCAATCAGCCCCAGCATTTT	CASSEGGAYSNQPQHF
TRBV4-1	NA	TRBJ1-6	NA	TGCGCCAGCAGCCAACCCGTAGGGCGCTCCTATAATTCACCCCTCCACTTT	CASSQPVGRSYNSPLHF
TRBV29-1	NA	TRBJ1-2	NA	TGCAGCGTTGAGGAACAGGGAGGCTACACCTTC	CSVEEQGGYTF
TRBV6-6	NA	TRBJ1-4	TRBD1	TGTGCCAGCAGTCCCCGGACAGGATGGAATGAAAAACTGTTTTTT	CASSPRTGWNEKLFF
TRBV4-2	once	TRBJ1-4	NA	TGTGCTAGCAGCCAAGGAGGAACTAATGAAAAACTGTTTTTT	CASSQGGTNEKLFF
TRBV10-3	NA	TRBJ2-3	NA	TGTGCCATGAACGGAGGGGATACGCAGTATTTT	CAMNGGDTQYF
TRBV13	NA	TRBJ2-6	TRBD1	TGTGCCAGCAGCCGGGACAGGGAAGCGGTTAGCCCTGGGGCCAACGTCCTGACTTTC	CASSRDREAVSPGANVLTF
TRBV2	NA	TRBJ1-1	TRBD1	TGTGCCAGCAGCCGCGACAGGGGTCACACTGAAGCTTTCTTT	CASSRDRGHTEAFF
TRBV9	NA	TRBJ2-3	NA	TGTGCCAGCAGCGTAGAAGGAGATACGCAGTATTTT	CASSVEGDTQYF
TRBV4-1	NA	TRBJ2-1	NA	TGCGCCAGCAGCCTTAGAAGGGTGGGCGGCTACAATGAGCAGTTCTTC	CASSLRRVGGYNEQFF
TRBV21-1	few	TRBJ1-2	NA	TGTGCCAGCAGCAAAGCCCCGGGAAACTATGGCTACACCTTC	CASSKAPGNYGYTF
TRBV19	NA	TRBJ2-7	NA	TGTGCCAGTAGTATGCGCCCCGGGGGTCCCGCCTACGAGCAGTACTTC	CASSMRPGGPAYEQYF
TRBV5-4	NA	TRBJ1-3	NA	TGTGCCAGCAGCATAGACAGTGGCCGAGGTGAAAACACCATATATTTT	CASSIDSGRGENTIYF
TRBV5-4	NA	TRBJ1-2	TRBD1	TGTGCCAGCAGCACAGGGACAGGGAAGTATGGCTACACCTTC	CASSTGTGKYGYTF
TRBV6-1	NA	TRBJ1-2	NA	TGTGCCAGCTGTGAGGGGGAGGGTGGCTACACCTTC	CASCEGEGGYTF
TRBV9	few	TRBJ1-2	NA	TGTGCCAGCAGCGTAGACCAGGGGAGAATCTATGGCTACACCTTC	CASSVDQGRIYGYTF
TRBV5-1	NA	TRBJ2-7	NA	TGCGCCAGCAGCTTGGAATCCCAGGGAGTCTACGAGCAGTACTTC	CASSLESQGVYEQYF
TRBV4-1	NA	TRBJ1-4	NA	TGCGCCAGCAGCCAAGATGGCGCAGGGGTGGAACTGTTTTTT	CASSQDGAGVELFF
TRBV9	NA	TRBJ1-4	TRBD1	TGTGCCAGCAGCGCAGGGACAGGGGGCGGACTGAGGGCGACTAATGAAAAACTGTTTTTT	CASSAGTGGGLRATNEKLFF
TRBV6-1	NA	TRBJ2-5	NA	TGTGCCAGCAGTGCCCAGAGCGAGACCCAGTACTTC	CASSAQSETQYF
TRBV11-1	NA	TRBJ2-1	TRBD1	TGTGCCAGCAGCTCGGACAGGGGGGCGTACAATGAGCAGTTCTTC	CASSSDRGAYNEQFF
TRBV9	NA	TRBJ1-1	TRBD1	TGTGCCAGCTCCCCGGGACAGGGGAGCACTGAAGCTTTCTTT	CASSPGQGSTEAFF
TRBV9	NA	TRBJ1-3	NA	TGTGCCAGCAGCGTGAAAACCACAGGAAACACCATATATTTT	CASSVKTTGNTIYF
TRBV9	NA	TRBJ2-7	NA	TGTGCCAGCAGCGTAGAGGGGACGTTCTCCTACGAGCAGTACTTC	CASSVEGTFSYEQYF
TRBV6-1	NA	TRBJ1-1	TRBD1	TGTGCCAGCCGACAGGGAGGGCCGGGGGCTGAAGCTTTCTTT	CASRQGGPGAEAFF
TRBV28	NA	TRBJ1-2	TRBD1	TGTGCCAGCAGTACCAGCCCGGGACAGGCGTACGGCTACACCTTC	CASSTSPGQAYGYTF
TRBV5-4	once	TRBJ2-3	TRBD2	TGTGCCAGCGAACCCGACGTCGGCGGACTAGCGGGAGAGGGGTCAGATACGCAGTATTTT	CASEPDVGGLAGEGSDTQYF
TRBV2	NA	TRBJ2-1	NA	TGTGCCAGCAGTGAAATCGGGCGGGGGCTTGGCGATGAGCAGTTCTTC	CASSEIGRGLGDEQFF
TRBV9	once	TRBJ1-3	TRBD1	TGTGCCAGCAGCACCCGACAGGGGAAAAGCTCTGGAAACACCATATATTTT	CASSTRQGKSSGNTIYF
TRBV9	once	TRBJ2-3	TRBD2	TGTGCCAGCAGCGCAACTAGCGGGGTTGCAGATACGCAGTATTTT	CASSATSGVADTQYF
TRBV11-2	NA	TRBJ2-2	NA	TGTGCCAGCAGCTTACGCAACACCGGGGAGCTGTTTTTT	CASSLRNTGELFF
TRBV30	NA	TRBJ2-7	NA	TGTGCCTGGAGTTTCATGGGAAGAATTTCCTACGAGCAGTACTTC	CAWSFMGRISYEQYF